This T cell receptor (beta chain) was observed in a study of regulatory T cells in long-lasting Graves disease (dated by TCRdb to 2020 to 2023). A note on the overall study: In the newly diagnosed Graves' disease group, patients had been taking antithyroid drugs for less than 3 months. The study was registered as a clinical trial and conducted in China. TCR sequencing covered roughly 13 persistent and about 20 newly diagnosed Graves' disease patients, around 35 samples in total. Persistent Graves' disease patients were compared with newly diagnosed Graves' disease patients by peripheral blood TCR sequencing and RNA sequencing.

There are many counts of this clonotype. Its antigen remains undetermined. No base-level quality is on record; no much larger clone is a single base apart. Overall study results and their limits: Persistent Graves' disease patients showed lower TCR Shannon entropy and fewer highly expanded clones than newly diagnosed patients, suggesting clonal expansion. Persistent patients shared more public clonotypes among themselves (around 3,000) than newly diagnosed patients did (approximately 970). Sequencing and analysis were restricted to the TCR beta chain. The small sample size was acknowledged by the authors as a limitation that may reduce accuracy. Because the primary lesion, thyroid tissue, could not be accessed, the study looked at peripheral blood alone. TRBV28, TRBJ1-2 and TRBJ2-5 were preferentially used in persistent disease, while TRBV20-1 and TRBJ2-1 were favored in newly diagnosed disease.

Library preparation used multiplex PCR. Sequencer: Illumina HiSeq 4000. TCR beta libraries were built with iRepertoire HTBI primers and Arm-PCR amplification of CDR3 regions. Before sequencing, the PCR products went through gel purification. Per the authors' processing: Gene usage analysis of CDR3 amino acid clonotypes relied on the roughly 64 TRBV and fewer than 15 TRBJ segments identified across samples. Filtered high-quality paired reads were merged into contigs using COPE and FqMerger. BLAST was used to align contigs to IMGT TRBV, TRBD and TRBJ reference genes, and CDR3 was defined according to IMGT. Highly expanded clones were defined as clonotypes with a frequency above 0.1%. Shannon entropy served as the measure of repertoire diversity, while the Gini coefficient captured V-J evenness. A clonotype found in more than one individual was treated as public. The public reads were quality trimmed at Q25 with fastp and then assembled into clones with MiXCR by TCRdb, keeping productive beta chains. CDR3 protein duplicates are merged, each entry listing the most common genes and DNA. In this record, the V and J calls reflect TCRdb's handling and not the investigators' own analysis. A total of around 320,000 distinct CDR3 sequences appear in this sample, 16% of them only once. 25% to 30% of the sample goes to the ten largest clones.

At the junction V is shortened by 5 bases and J by 4 bases, with 21 bases in between. According to the germline V gene (reference sequence), CDR1 reads SEHNR and CDR2 reads FQNEAQ. The cysteine opens and the phenylalanine closes a CDR3 of 16 amino acids. The read is trimmed to its CDR3 DNA, 48 bases read in frame from base 1. The sample's time point label is to be understood as: newly diagnosed GD, antithyroid drugs for less than 3 months. For both TCR sequencing and RNA sequencing, RNA was extracted from PBMCs in TRIzol. The diagnosis of Graves' disease followed American Thyroid Association guidelines. Patients for the study were recruited at an endocrinology department in Xi'an, China. From each patient, 8 to 10 milliliters of peripheral blood was collected into an EDTA anticoagulant tube. Ficoll Paque Plus density gradient separation was used to isolate PBMCs, and no additional T cell sorting was done. RNA quality was checked with an Agilent 2100 Bioanalyzer and agarose gel, and concentration with a NanoDrop 2000.

This sample also belongs to another study, concerning T cells in Graves' hyperthyroidism and ophthalmopathy. As described in the second report: A patient counted as having stable Graves' hyperthyroidism if no progression to ophthalmopathy occurred over 18 months of follow-up. Hyperthyroidism patients were newly diagnosed, had a disease duration of under 2 months, and were aged 18 to 65 years. Patients with uncontrolled infections, other autoimmune diseases, pregnancy or lactation were excluded. Diagnoses were based on clinical symptoms, serum thyroxine and TRAb, thyroid ultrasound and orbital computed tomography. For the first round of RT-PCR on the TCR CDR3, the HTBI primer set was used together with the Qiagen OneStep RT-PCR kit. Most expanded thyroid clonotypes (frequency above 0.001) were also detected in blood, a finding suggesting that blood repertoires may reflect thyroid immune responses. Ophthalmopathy was separated from stable hyperthyroidism by a 13 V-J signature model, with over 85% sensitivity and about 81% specificity obtained in cross-validation and 80%/75% obtained in testing. In validation, the model predicted progression to ophthalmopathy with 55% to 71% sensitivity and less than 75% specificity, a median of about six months before onset. TCR V-J signatures able to tell the groups apart were searched for in a discovery cohort of approximately 95 patients, of whom more than 40 had Graves' ophthalmopathy and 55 to 65 had stable Graves' hyperthyroidism. Whether ophthalmopathy could be predicted prospectively was tested in an independent validation cohort made up of some 20 hyperthyroidism patients plus 17 patients who later progressed to ophthalmopathy. The roughly 94 discovery patients were randomly divided into training and test sets at a 7:3 ratio. In addition, the study compared T-cell repertoires in thyroid tissue and in blood from several Graves' hyperthyroidism patients. Once sampling was done, hyperthyroidism patients were given methimazole at a starting dose of 30 mg daily, whereas ophthalmopathy patients were given high-dose intravenous methylprednisolone. The libraries were constructed in a second round of multiplex PCR and then size-selected and purified. Sequencing of the libraries was done on an Illumina HiSeq2000 using paired-end 100 bp reads. SOAPnuke was used to process the raw data, with reads discarded if the reads contained adapters or uncalled bases, had a mean Phred below 15, or lacked an exact constant-primer or identifier match. High-quality paired reads were merged using COPE v1.2.5, and each unique nucleotide sequence was defined as a clonotype. Clonotypes were aligned to IMGT TRBV, TRBD and TRBJ reference segments using MiTCR v1.1. The analysis was restricted to V-J combinations with a frequency above 0.0001, which together covered 99% to 99.2% of the repertoires. The TCS score was defined as the ratio of F50 (clonal expansion) to E x V (chaos), calculated using BLOSUM62-based TCRdist between CDR3 peptides within each V-J. Welch's t-statistics and random forest reduced around 550 V-J features to fewer than 15, which were used in a naive Bayes classifier (R e1071). No statistical method was used to fix the sample size in advance, and group allocation was not hidden from the investigators. TCR Vbeta CDR3 sequencing of 135 peripheral blood samples (fewer than 45 ophthalmopathy, 75 hyperthyroidism and some 17 progressor patients) is reported in the paper.

Sequenced here: peripheral blood mononuclear cells (PBMCs), sampled at new diagnosis, from a patient treated with antithyroid drugs. The chain joins TRBV7-9 to TRBJ2-7; TRBD2 is possibly the D segment (7 matching bases). The clonotype comes from a man between 35 and 55 years old with Graves disease. Donor details come from another sample of the same person, matched by shared clones. Here the CDR3 is given as CASSQTSGRGGYEQYF. Read as DNA, the sequence is TGTGCCAGCAGCCAAACTTCGGGCAGGGGAGGGTACGAGCAGTACTTC.